This T cell receptor beta chain came from a study of glioma-infiltrating T cells. The study's findings and limits: Gliomas, especially low-grade, showed above-expected tissue-blood divergence; non-neoplastic patients showed below. CDR3 overlap between tissue and blood was very small.

TCR alpha and beta CDR3 regions were amplified from RNA using iRepertoire nested multiplex PCR. Input was roughly 100-450 ng of tissue mRNA or PBMC total RNA. From the multiplex PCR reads, TCRdb called clonotypes with MiXCR, one entry per CDR3 protein. The sample has over 1,000 distinct CDR3 sequences; 50% to 70% are singletons. This CDR3 has 20 residues. Germline CDR1 MNHEY, CDR2 SMNVEV (reference sequence). As regards this clonotype: Its antigen is still unknown. At one boundary the junction diverges from the germline segment, which might be a read error.

The sequenced sample was glioma tissue, nonneoplastic brain tissue, or PBMCs (not recorded which). V is TRBV27 and J is TRBJ1-2; D call uncertain. This TCR came from a human donor with low-grade glioma or glioblastoma, undergoing nonglioma brain surgery, or in good health (not recorded which). The CDR3 is CASSLVAAGDTTLKIYSYTF. The CDR3, as DNA: TGTGCCAGCAGCCTGGTCGCCGCAGGCGATACAACACTTAAGATCTATAGCTACACCTTC.